Shown below are 4 T cell receptor beta chains from a single sample sequenced in a study of blood T cell repertoires in COVID-19. Profiling relied on immunoSEQ multiplex PCR, and the TCRdb table lists in-frame clones only, not all of them. The profile covers about 170,000 clones, with 84% appearing a single time and approximately 12% taken by the ten largest. The sample taken for sequencing was PBMCs or T cells enriched from blood (not recorded which). The receptors stem from a man in his forties or fifties who had recovered from COVID-19.

This clone was recorded only once. This chain joins TRBV6-5 and TRBJ2-7; 10 bases are a match to TRBD1. The germline CDR1 and CDR2 sequences are MNHEY and SVGAGI. The junction had 6 bases not matched to a gene; V was cut back by 6 bases and J by 4 bases. This CDR3 contains 14 residues. The CDR3 here is CASSVDRGPYEQYF. The DNA of the CDR3 is TGTGCCAGCAGCGTAGACAGGGGGCCATACGAGCAGTACTTC.

V and J are TRBV25-1 and TRBJ2-7, with 10 bases lining up with TRBD1. The CDR3 contains 12 residues. Unmatched junction bases numbered 1, after V lost 8 bases and J lost 3 bases. Germline CDR1 and CDR2: MGHDK and SYGVNS. The CDR3: CASRDRGYEQYF. The CDR3 nucleotides read TGTGCCAGCCGGGACAGGGGCTACGAGCAGTACTTC.

The chain carries TRBV27 and TRBJ2-7; 9 bases are a match to TRBD1. Germline CDR1 and CDR2: MNHEY and SMNVEV (reference sequence). The CDR3 loop spans 14 amino acids. After removal of 5 bases from V and 5 bases from J, the junction contained 7 bases not matched to a gene. CDR3 nucleotides: TGTGCCAGCAGTCGTACAGGGGGCTGGAACGAGCAGTACTTC. Its translation is CASSRTGGWNEQYF.

The V call is TRBV21-1, the J call TRBJ1-6; the table gives TRBD1 as D, unverified against the DNA. TRBV21-1 is given as a pseudogene. This CDR3 region has 21 residues. The CDR3 sequence: CASSTLSGIRAVRSYNSPLHF. DNA of the CDR3: TGTGCCAGCAGCACTCTATCCGGTATCAGGGCGGTAAGGTCCTATAATTCACCCCTCCACTTT.